The 3 T cell receptor beta chains below were found in one sample sequenced in a study of Ad26.COV2.S vaccination and SARS-CoV-2 variants (dated by TCRdb to the early 2020s). Libraries were prepared through the immunoSEQ multiplex PCR assay. The immuneACCESS repertoire file appears here via TCRdb, limited to in-frame rearrangements. These files lack a portion of the clones; in checked studies, under half of the deficit traces to unresolved V genes, and the cause of the others is not known. The sample has about 680,000 clones on record, roughly 90% of them singletons. The ten most abundant clones make up around 1.4% of the sample. The intended sense of this specimen's treatment or condition label: roughly 18 received Ad26.COV2.S at low or high dose, single or two shots; roughly five received placebo; per-sample allocation not given. For vaccine and placebo recipients, repertoires were sequenced using samples collected on day 63 after the first injection.

Sequenced here: peripheral blood, sampled in a trial of Ad26.COV2.S vaccine versus placebo. Every receptor here comes from a person between 18 and 65 years old who received the Ad26.COV2.S COVID-19 vaccine or a placebo.

V usage is TRBV7-8 and J usage is TRBJ1-2; no clear D gene. Germline loops: CDR1 SGHVS, CDR2 FQNEAQ. The V end was cut by 5 bases, the J end by 4 bases, with 8 bases between. CDR3 length equals 12 residues. The CDR3 bases are TGTGCCAGCAGCCTTGACGGCTATGGCTACACCTTC. Translating gives CASSLDGYGYTF.

This clone was observed once. The genes are TRBV5-4 and TRBJ2-3; a weak D match, TRBD2 (5 bases). Germline CDR1 is SGHNT and CDR2 is YYREEE (reference sequence). CDR3 length: 15 residues. V was trimmed by 1 base and J by 6 bases, leaving 15 bases between them. The CDR3 reads CASSLRRGSGDTQYF. DNA for the CDR3: TGTGCCAGCAGCTTGAGGCGCGGTTCGGGGGATACGCAGTATTTT.

This chain uses TRBV30 with TRBJ2-2; possible D gene TRBD2, 6 bases. The CDR3 is 14 residues long. Germline V gives CDR1 GTSNPN, CDR2 SVGIG (reference sequence). V was pared by 0 bases and J by 6 bases, with 11 bases between. The CDR3: CAWSVRGTSGELFF. The CDR3 coding sequence is TGTGCCTGGAGTGTACGGGGGACGTCCGGGGAGCTGTTTTTT.